The next 24 T cell receptor beta chains were all read from a single sample in a study of T cell responses to AZD1222 COVID-19 vaccine. The data were produced by immunoSEQ multiplex PCR, yet TCRdb's version contains in-frame clones alone and is incomplete. The sample records 70,000 to 90,000 clones, 70% to 90% being singletons. The sequences come from peripheral blood, collected 28 days after the second AZD1222 dose. The origin of the receptors is an adult who received the AZD1222 COVID-19 vaccine.

The chain recombines TRBV5-8 with TRBJ2-2; 8 bases agree with TRBD2. With 4 bases clipped from V and 1 base from J, the junction kept 3 bases outside the gene matches. Germline CDR1 SGHTS, CDR2 YDEGEE. This CDR3 region has 15 residues. CDR3 loop: CASSRTSGNTGELFF. Written as DNA, the CDR3 is TGTGCCAGCAGCCGCACTAGCGGGAACACCGGGGAGCTGTTTTTT.

This clone was counted only a few times. The CDR3 reads CASSSRVMKITGELFF. In nucleotides, the CDR3 is TGTGCCAGCAGCAGCAGGGTGATGAAGATCACCGGGGAGCTGTTTTTT. The J gene is TRBJ2-2, the V gene TRBV21-1; the D call TRBD1 from the table was never checked on the DNA. TRBV21-1 is an annotated pseudogene. This CDR3 is built from 16 residues.

The rearrangement links TRBV4-3 to TRBJ1-5; D is uncertain. The CDR3 sequence is 15 residues long. V lost 4 bases, J lost 2 bases, and 12 bases lay in between. Germline values: CDR1 LGHNA, CDR2 YSLEER. As DNA, the CDR3 is TGCGCCAGCAGCCCGGCGGTGTCCGGCAATCAGCCCCAGCATTTT. Amino acids: CASSPAVSGNQPQHF.

The V call is TRBV4-1, the J call TRBJ2-7; D gene uncertain. This CDR3 contains 14 residues. Germline values: CDR1 MGHRA, CDR2 YSYEKL. V dropped 1 base and J dropped 3 bases, with 10 bases sitting between them. CDR3 bases: TGCGCCAGCAGCCAAGTAGGACGCTTCTACGAGCAGTACTTC. It specifies CASSQVGRFYEQYF.

The chain employs TRBV5-1 and TRBJ2-2, with TRBD1 matching 7 bases. J gave up 5 bases and V 5 bases, and 9 bases lay outside the gene matches. CDR3 length equals 15 residues. Germline CDR1 is SGHRS and CDR2 is YFSETQ. CDR3 in amino acids: CASRTNRGGTGELFF. The DNA of the CDR3 is TGCGCCAGCAGGACAAACAGGGGTGGTACCGGGGAGCTGTTTTTT.

The rearrangement uses TRBV28 and TRBJ1-2; maybe TRBD1 (5 bases). Germline loops: CDR1 MDHEN, CDR2 SYDVKM. This CDR3 spans 13 amino acids. With 5 bases removed from V and 14 bases from J, the gap between germline ends came to 21 bases. The CDR3 region is CASSDLPGRPPTF. The CDR3 nucleotides read TGTGCCAGCAGTGATCTACCGGGACGGCCTCCTACCTTC.

The J gene is TRBJ2-4, the V gene TRBV27, with TRBD1 identical over 8 bases. CDR3 length: 15 residues. The germline V gene encodes CDR1 MNHEY and CDR2 SMNVEV (reference sequence). The V and J ends lost 6 bases and 0 bases, in that order; junction bases with no gene match: 4. The CDR3 coding sequence is TGTGCCAGCAGGACAGGGGACCTAGCCAAAAACATTCAGTACTTC. It is translated as CASRTGDLAKNIQYF.

Here the CDR3 reads CASSQGGLVTGELFF. For the CDR3, the DNA is TGCGCCAGCAGCCAAGGCGGACTGGTGACCGGGGAGCTGTTTTTT. The rearrangement uses TRBV4-3 and TRBJ2-2; possible D gene TRBD2, 5 bases. Trimming pared 1 base from V and 5 bases from J, leaving 11 bases between. Germline assignment: CDR1 LGHNA and CDR2 YSLEER. The CDR3 is 15 residues long.

The chain recombines TRBV3-1 (or the pseudogene TRBV3-2) with TRBJ1-1, with a possible D match to TRBD1 (5 bases). CDR1 LGHDT and CDR2 YNNKEL come from the germline V gene (reference sequence). This CDR3 region has 14 residues. V was shortened by 4 bases and J by 0 bases, with 9 bases between the two germline ends. The CDR3 spells CASSLDSMNTEAFF. In DNA, the CDR3 is TGTGCCAGCAGCCTTGACAGTATGAACACTGAAGCTTTCTTT.

The V and J genes are TRBV7-9 and TRBJ2-2; 7 bases map to TRBD2. The germline V gene encodes CDR1 SEHNR and CDR2 FQNEAQ (reference sequence). The CDR3 length is 16 residues. With V trimmed by 5 bases and J by 0 bases, 6 bases remained unmatched. The CDR3 nucleotides are TGTGCCAGCAGCCCGCAGCGGGGATCGAACACCGGGGAGCTGTTTTTT. Protein sequence: CASSPQRGSNTGELFF.

The chain carries TRBV29-1 and TRBJ2-1, with 14 bases aligning to TRBD2. The trim removed 7 bases at V and 8 bases at J, leaving 4 bases unmatched. The length of the CDR3 is 13 residues. Germline values: CDR1 SQVTM, CDR2 ANQGSEA. CDR3 nucleotide sequence: TGCAGCGAGACTAGCGGGGGGGCTTATGAGCAGTTCTTC. It specifies CSETSGGAYEQFF.

This rearrangement joins TRBV10-3 to TRBJ1-1; 7 nucleotides align to TRBD1. V lost 10 bases and J lost 1; bases outside the gene matches: 15. Germline V gene sequence: CDR1 ENHRY, CDR2 SYGVKD. The CDR3 contains 16 residues. CDR3 DNA: TGTGCCACAGGTAGAACAGGGGCGATTTCGAACACTGAAGCTTTCTTT. Protein product: CATGRTGAISNTEAFF.

The genes are TRBV6-7 and TRBJ2-7; perhaps TRBD2 as D (5 bases). TRBV6-7 is noted as an ORF with a role that remains uncertain. The CDR3 runs 13 residues. Trimming removed 0 bases at V and 3 bases at J, with 6 bases between. The DNA for the CDR3 is TGTGCCAGCAGTTACTCGAGGGTCTACGAGCAGTACGTC. Translating it yields CASSYSRVYEQYV.

As to this clone: Other DNA sequences from this sample encode an identical CDR3 as well. This chain links TRBV3-1 (or the pseudogene TRBV3-2) with TRBJ1-1; D ambiguous. This CDR3 contains 14 residues. V lost 1 base to trimming and J lost 1 base, with 7 bases between them. Looked up from germline, CDR1 is LGHDT and CDR2 is YNNKEL (reference sequence). The CDR3 DNA sequence: TGTGCCAGCAGCCAAGTCGGCGGGAACACTGAAGCTTTCTTT. It codes for CASSQVGGNTEAFF.

The V call is TRBV29-1, the J call TRBJ2-6; no definite D call. The CDR3 length is 12 residues. Germline values: CDR1 SQVTM, CDR2 ANQGSEA. Trimming stripped 4 bases from V and 6 bases from J, with 7 bases between. DNA of the CDR3: TGCAGCGTTGGGGGTGCGGCCAACGTCCTGACTTTC. Translating it yields CSVGGAANVLTF.

This rearrangement joins TRBV20-1 to TRBJ1-1; D unresolved. Germline CDR1 and CDR2: DFQATT and SNEGSKA (reference sequence). Trimming pared 3 bases from V and 2 bases from J, leaving 7 bases between. The CDR3 is 12 residues long. The CDR3 nucleotides are TGCAGTGCTAGTAAGGGAAACACTGAAGCTTTCTTT. Protein sequence: CSASKGNTEAFF.

V gene TRBV6-2 or TRBV6-3 combines with J gene TRBJ1-1; D may be TRBD1 (6 bases). The V gene lost 4 bases and the J gene lost 0 bases, with 15 bases spanning the gap. The CDR3 contains 16 residues. From germline, CDR1 is MNHEY and CDR2 SVGEGT. The CDR3 coding sequence is TGTGCCAGCAGTTCCCGAGGTAGGACAGTGAACACTGAAGCTTTCTTT. Translated, it gives CASSSRGRTVNTEAFF.

This clone was counted a few times. The chain employs TRBV11-3 and TRBJ1-4, with TRBD1 matching over 8 bases. After removal of 9 bases from V and 3 bases from J, the junction contained 6 bases not matched to a gene. The CDR3 totals 14 residues. Germline V gives CDR1 SGHNT, CDR2 YENEEA. CDR3 protein: CASKDRAANEKLFF. The DNA for the CDR3 is TGTGCCAGTAAGGACAGGGCCGCTAATGAAAAACTGTTTTTT. Full variable domain (remainder filled in from reference TRBV11-3 and TRBJ1-4): EAGVVQSPRYKIIEKKQPVAFWCNPISGHNTLYWYLQNLGQGPELLIRYENEEAVDDSQLPKDRFSAERLKGVDSTLKIQPAELGDSAVYLCASKDRAANEKLFFGSGTQLSVL.

The gene calls are TRBV7-9 and TRBJ2-3; 7 bases line up with TRBD1. J lost 10 bases, V lost 5 bases, and 9 bases had no gene match. This CDR3 is 13 amino acids long. Germline V gene sequence: CDR1 SEHNR, CDR2 FQNEAQ (reference sequence). The CDR3 coding sequence is TGTGCCAGCAGCACCCAGACAGGGAAGGCGCAGTATTTT. As protein: CASSTQTGKAQYF.

CDR3 in amino acids: CASRGTGGGKLFF. The CDR3 DNA sequence: TGTGCCAGCAGGGGGACAGGCGGGGGAAAACTGTTTTTT. This sequence joins TRBV28 and TRBJ1-4, with TRBD1 matching 8 bases. After removal of 6 bases from V and 10 bases from J, the junction contained 7 bases not matched to a gene. The CDR3 sequence is 13 residues long. Germline loops: CDR1 MDHEN, CDR2 SYDVKM.

The V gene is TRBV4-1, the J gene TRBJ1-5; a weak D match, TRBD1 (6 bases). V lost 0 bases and J lost 9, with 12 bases in between. This CDR3 is built from 14 residues. The germline CDR1 and CDR2 sequences are MGHRA and YSYEKL. Here the CDR3 reads CASSQEGGIGPQHF. The CDR3 bases are TGCGCCAGCAGCCAAGAAGGGGGTATAGGGCCCCAGCATTTT.

The gene calls are TRBV5-1 and TRBJ1-6; a possible D gene is TRBD1 (6 bases). Per the germline V gene, CDR1 is SGHRS and CDR2 is YFSETQ. The CDR3 has 13 residues. Between the trimmed V and J ends, which lost 4 bases and 13 bases, there was a span of 15 bases. The CDR3 protein is CASSPGAQAPLHF. The CDR3 DNA reads as TGCGCCAGCAGCCCGGGGGCGCAAGCCCCCCTCCACTTT.

The V and J genes are TRBV5-1 and TRBJ1-4, with TRBD1 matching over 9 bases. In germline, CDR1 is SGHRS, CDR2 YFSETQ. The length of the CDR3 is 12 residues. The ends lost 7 bases at V and 7 bases at J; junction bases unmatched: 2. In DNA, the CDR3 is TGCGCCAGCGGGACAGGGTCTGAAAAACTGTTTTTT. Encoded protein: CASGTGSEKLFF.

The chain combines TRBV4-3 with TRBJ2-7, with D perhaps TRBD1 (6 bases). The CDR3 covers 17 residues. Deletions cut 0 bases from V and 2 bases from J, with 17 bases between. Germline loops: CDR1 LGHNA, CDR2 YSLEER. CDR3 sequence reads: CASSQDSIPDSTYEQYF. The DNA of the CDR3 is TGCGCCAGCAGCCAAGATTCGATCCCGGACAGCACCTACGAGCAGTACTTC.